This TCR beta chain was found in a study of CD8+ T cells in alopecia areata. Reverse transcription of extracted RNA yielded cDNA, which provided the sequencing template. The data were produced by immunoSEQ multiplex PCR, yet TCRdb's version contains in-frame clones alone and is incomplete. The repertoire consists of roughly 260,000 clones, none detected only once. Markers including CD4, CD8alpha, NKG2D and NKG2ACE guided sorting of pooled cutaneous lymph node cells. About this clone: Antigen unknown. The gene names here belong to mouse. The read terminates 4 residues before the CDR3 end, so the remaining end is supplied by the germline J gene.

The CDR3 totals 14 residues. CDR1 is NSHNY and CDR2 is SYGAGN in the germline V gene. V lost 4 bases and J lost 4; bases outside the gene matches: 3. Study-wide points: Clonality exceeded that of normal scalp in lesional scalp, most notably in alopecia totalis/universalis. Possibly because of HLA-related factors, TCR sharing was less clear across patients than in mice.

The receptor was isolated from a C3H/HeJ mouse with alopecia areata. The MHC haplotype recorded for the strain is H2-k. This chain links TRBV13-1 with TRBJ1-2; 11 bases align to TRBD1. Material for sequencing was CD4+ T cells sorted from a lymph node. The covered CDR3 bases are TGTGCCAGCAGTCCCGGGACAGGGGGCTCC. It encodes CASSPGTGGS. The full CDR3 is CASSPGTGGSDYTF.